Given below is one TCR beta chain in context. The data stem from a study of blood T cell repertoires in COVID-19. Across the study: Sample material is recorded as cDNA or gDNA derived from T cells, B-cell-depleted T cells, or PBMCs.

TCRdb's copy holds only in-frame clones and misses some; the assay was immunoSEQ multiplex PCR. The sample records about 69,000 clones, about 85% being singletons. Germline V lookup: CDR1 SGHDT, CDR2 YYEEEE. V was shortened by 0 bases and J by 5 bases, with 9 bases between the two germline ends. The CDR3 runs to 15 residues. This sequence was found in an older man with acute or convalescent COVID-19. The sample taken for sequencing was peripheral blood. The rearrangement uses TRBV5-6 and TRBJ1-6, with D possibly TRBD1 on 5 matching bases. This chain's CDR3 is CASSLAGGHNSPLHF. The CDR3 bases are TGTGCCAGCAGCTTGGCCGGGGGTCATAATTCACCCCTCCACTTT.